The 32 T cell receptor beta chains below all came from one sample that was sequenced in a study of read filtering for tumor transcriptome and immune sequencing. Molecular barcoded adaptors covering alpha/delta and beta/gamma chains were used on 400 ng RNA. TCRdb independently ran MiXCR on the reads; one entry per CDR3 protein. The table has over 90,000 distinct CDR3 sequences, approximately 21% seen once. Source material: a population of CD138-negative cells sorted from bone marrow. The receptors derive from a donor at least 40 years old with multiple myeloma.

This clonotype was recorded at least ten times. The CDR3 region is CASSPGTVTHYEQYF. For the CDR3, the DNA is TGTGCCAGCTCACCAGGGACAGTAACCCACTACGAGCAGTACTTC. The chain couples TRBV18 to TRBJ2-7; 7 bases agree with TRBD1. This CDR3 is built from 15 residues. V was clipped by 2 bases and J by 3 bases; unmatched bases: 7. Germline loops: CDR1 KGHSH, CDR2 LQKENI. Full variable domain (rest looked up from reference TRBV18 and TRBJ2-7): NAGVMQNPRHLVRRRGQEARLRCSPMKGHSHVYWYRQLPEEGLKFMVYLQKENIIDESGMPKERFSAEFPKEGPSILRIQQVVRGDSAAYFCASSPGTVTHYEQYFGPGTRLTVT.

To note about this clonotype: A much larger clone lies a single base off, so this may be a read error. The CDR3 does not end in the conserved phenylalanine or tryptophan, so this is likely a read error. The rearrangement uses TRBV2 and TRBJ2-2, with D tentatively TRBD2 (5 bases). The V end was cut by 6 bases, the J end by 7 bases, with 15 bases between. Germline CDR1 reads SNHLY; CDR2 reads FYNNEI. This CDR3 is 14 amino acids long. CDR3 residues: CASRVLEAVGELFS. DNA for the CDR3: TGTGCCAGCAGGGTACTAGAGGCGGTCGGGGAGCTGTTTTCT.

This clonotype occurred many times. The chain has TRBV20-1 and TRBJ2-3; D perhaps matches TRBD1 (6 bases). This CDR3 is built from 15 residues. V gave up 3 bases and J gave up 0 bases, with 13 bases separating them. Germline CDR1 is DFQATT and CDR2 is SNEGSKA (reference sequence). The CDR3 loop reads CSASDRTESTDTQYF. The CDR3 DNA reads as TGCAGTGCTAGCGATAGGACAGAAAGCACAGATACGCAGTATTTT.

Points on this clonotype: A much larger clone lies a single base off, so this may be a read error. The chain has TRBV6-5 and TRBJ1-4; D unclear. The V gene's germline CDR1 is MNHEY and CDR2 SVGAGI. Trimming left V 7 bases short and J 0 bases short, with 27 bases between. CDR3 size: 20 residues. The CDR3 DNA reads as TGTGCCAGCATTCACCGGGAGAGACGATATCGTGGAGCAACTAATGAAAAACTGTTTTTT. This gives the protein CASIHRERRYRGATNEKLFF.

This clonotype was seen repeatedly, ten times or more. The chain couples TRBV11-2 to TRBJ2-1; D is ambiguous. Trimming took 0 bases from V and 0 from J, leaving 9 bases between them. Germline CDR1 reads SGHAT; CDR2 reads FQNNGV. The CDR3 loop spans 16 amino acids. The CDR3 DNA reads as TGTGCCAGCAGCTTAGAGGCAGCGAGCTCCTACAATGAGCAGTTCTTC. Encoded protein: CASSLEAASSYNEQFF.

This clonotype has a count of ten or more. The chain recombines TRBV5-1 with TRBJ2-3; D is perhaps TRBD1 (5 bases). This CDR3 spans 14 amino acids. Germline lookup yields CDR1 SGHRS and CDR2 YFSETQ. V dropped 0 bases and J dropped 2 bases, with 7 bases sitting between them. CDR3 in amino acids: CASSLDRPTDTQYF. The CDR3 DNA follows: TGCGCCAGCAGCTTGGACAGGCCCACAGATACGCAGTATTTT.

The chain combines TRBV6-1 with TRBJ1-1; no firm D call. Per germline, CDR1 MNHNS and CDR2 SASEGT. The CDR3 totals 13 residues. Trimming left V 0 bases short and J 5 bases short, with 7 bases between. The CDR3 is CASSEAQHTEAFF. CDR3 in DNA: TGTGCCAGCAGTGAAGCACAGCATACTGAAGCTTTCTTT.

In this sample, this clonotype turned up many times. The chain joins TRBV5-1 to TRBJ2-7; no clear D gene. Trimming removed 1 base from V and 0 bases from J, with 5 bases in between. Germline lookup yields CDR1 SGHRS and CDR2 YFSETQ. There are 13 residues in the CDR3. CDR3 nucleotides: TGCGCCAGCAGCTTGTTTAGCTCCTACGAGCAGTACTTC. It translates to CASSLFSSYEQYF.

Many counts were recorded for this clonotype. DNA of the CDR3: TGTGCCAGCAGCTTAGAGGGAGCGGGGGGAAAGACCCAGTACTTC. This translates into CASSLEGAGGKTQYF. This chain joins TRBV7-2 and TRBJ2-5; 9 bases agree with TRBD2. V lost 1 base, J lost 6 bases, and 6 bases stayed unmatched. The CDR3 extends over 15 amino acids. Germline V gene lookup returns CDR1 SGHTA and CDR2 FQGNSA.

As DNA, the CDR3 is TGTGCCAGCAGCTTAGCCCCCGGGGCCGATGGCTACACCTTC. It is translated as CASSLAPGADGYTF. The V gene is TRBV7-6, the J gene TRBJ1-2; D is perhaps TRBD1 (5 bases). CDR1 and CDR2 from the germline V gene are SGHVS and FNYEAQ. V lost 0 bases and J 6 bases, leaving 11 bases between the germline ends. The CDR3 spans 14 residues.

This clonotype was found many times. V is TRBV3-1 and J is TRBJ2-7; 10 nucleotides line up with TRBD2. Unmatched junction bases numbered 6, after V lost 2 bases and J lost 2 bases. The germline V gene has CDR1 LGHDT and CDR2 YNNKEL (reference sequence). CDR3 size: 16 residues. This CDR3 reads CASSQLASGGPYEQYF. The CDR3 DNA reads TGTGCCAGCAGCCAACTCGCTAGCGGGGGACCCTACGAGCAGTACTTC.

This clonotype has at least ten counts. The DNA for the CDR3 is TGCGCCAGCAACTCATATAGCGGGCTGCAAGAGACCCAGTACTTC. Its translation: CASNSYSGLQETQYF. The chain has TRBV5-1 and TRBJ2-5; TRBD2 aligns across 7 bases. Germline-derived CDR1 and CDR2 are SGHRS and YFSETQ. Germline trimming cut 6 bases from V and 2 bases from J; bases unmatched to any gene: 10. CDR3 size: 15 residues.

This clonotype was seen many times. The chain couples TRBV28 to TRBJ2-7; tentatively, D is TRBD2 (6 bases). This CDR3 is built from 15 residues. Deletions cut 8 bases from V and 2 bases from J, with 19 bases between. The germline V gene has CDR1 MDHEN and CDR2 SYDVKM. DNA for the CDR3: TGTGCCAGCCGCCCTGGAGGGGCTCCGACCTACGAGCAGTACTTC. Protein product: CASRPGGAPTYEQYF.

In its sample, this clonotype was seen many times. V gene TRBV24-1 combines with J gene TRBJ2-5; TRBD1 agrees at 9 bases. This CDR3 comprises 15 residues. CDR1 and CDR2 from the germline V gene are KGHDR and SFDVKD. Losses at the gene ends were 3 bases for V and 5 bases for J; bases not matched to a gene: 6. The CDR3 protein is CATSDPGQGTETQYF. The CDR3 DNA follows: TGTGCCACCAGTGATCCGGGACAGGGAACGGAGACCCAGTACTTC.

This clonotype appeared a single time. Just one base apart from a much larger clone, this may be a read error. This chain joins TRBV20-1 and TRBJ1-1; TRBD1 is a possible D gene (5 bases). Germline CDR1 reads DFQATT; CDR2 reads SNEGSKA (reference sequence). The CDR3 length is 18 residues. Trimming pared 3 bases from V and 3 bases from J, leaving 26 bases between. CDR3 amino acids: CSASLEWEDTGTDTEAFF. DNA of the CDR3: TGCAGTGCTAGTCTTGAATGGGAGGACACTGGGACGGACACTGAAGCTTTCTTT.

This clonotype occurred a few times. The chain links TRBV6-6 to TRBJ1-3; 7 positions match TRBD1. J was trimmed by 7 bases and V by 6 bases; bases with no gene match: 9. The CDR3 length is 14 residues. Germline CDR1 reads MNHNY; CDR2 reads SVGAGI (reference sequence). CDR3 protein: CASRDRERLNTIYF. The CDR3 bases are TGTGCCAGCAGAGACAGGGAAAGGTTGAACACCATATATTTT.

In the case of this clonotype: This is likely a read error, given that the CDR3 carries no conserved phenylalanine or tryptophan at its end. The chain combines TRBV28 with TRBJ2-3, with no clear D. This CDR3 has 16 residues. Trimming left V 1 base short and J 0 bases short, with 11 bases between. CDR1 is MDHEN and CDR2 is SYDVKM in the germline V gene. CDR3 nucleotide sequence: TGTGCCAGCAGTTTATCACCATCGTATAGCACAGATACGCAGTATCTT. Its protein product is CASSLSPSYSTDTQYL.

This clonotype appeared many times. This chain links TRBV28 with TRBJ1-1, with 9 bases lining up with TRBD1. The trim removed 3 bases at V and 10 bases at J, leaving 15 bases unmatched. Germline CDR1 MDHEN, CDR2 SYDVKM. The CDR3 has 16 residues. In nucleotides, the CDR3 is TGTGCCAGCAGTTTCTTACCGGGACAGGGTCTGCTGGGAGCTTTCTTT. The encoded protein is CASSFLPGQGLLGAFF.

Note on this clonotype: A read error may be the cause here, since a much bigger clone is one base away. The chain links TRBV28 to TRBJ1-5; D is unclear. The CDR3 is made up of 13 amino acids. CDR1 and CDR2 from the germline V gene are MDHEN and SYDVKM. CDR3 loop: CAGSTRGNQPQHF. In nucleotides, the CDR3 is TGTGCCGGCAGTACGAGGGGCAATCAGCCCCAGCATTTT.

This clonotype was detected a few times. V usage is TRBV6-6 and J usage is TRBJ1-5, with D unclear. V was pared by 4 bases and J by 1 base, with 8 bases between. The CDR3 spans 14 residues. CDR1 and CDR2 from the germline V gene are MNHNY and SVGAGI (reference sequence). The CDR3 sequence is CASSSGYSNQPQHF. The CDR3 DNA reads as TGTGCCAGCAGTTCTGGGTACAGCAATCAGCCCCAGCATTTT.

This clonotype was counted between two and nine times. The genes are TRBV3-1 and TRBJ2-7, with D possibly being TRBD2 (7 bases). CDR1 and CDR2 from the germline V gene are LGHDT and YNNKEL (reference sequence). Trimming stripped 4 bases from V and 2 bases from J, with 15 bases between. The CDR3 is made up of 15 amino acids. The CDR3 loop is CASSRSAGAAYEQYF. CDR3 sequence (DNA): TGTGCCAGCAGCCGATCTGCGGGGGCCGCCTACGAGCAGTACTTC.

V and J are TRBV6-2 or TRBV6-3 and TRBJ2-3, with 9 bases fitting TRBD1. CDR3 length equals 16 residues. The V segment lost 7 bases and the J segment 4 bases; nucleotides outside the gene matches: 12. Per germline, CDR1 MNHEY and CDR2 SVGEGT. The CDR3 is CASKKNRDRVADTQYF. In DNA form, the CDR3 reads TGTGCCAGCAAGAAAAACCGGGACAGGGTCGCAGATACGCAGTATTTT.

In its sample, this clonotype was seen a few times. This may come from a read error, since a much larger clone is one base off. The chain employs TRBV4-1 and TRBJ1-4, with D maybe TRBD1 (5 bases). This CDR3 has 14 residues. From germline, CDR1 is MGHRA and CDR2 YSYEKL. This CDR3 is CASSQRDRNEELFF. The CDR3 nucleotides read TGCGCCAGCAGCCAGAGGGACCGAAATGAAGAACTGTTTTTT.

This clonotype has ten or more counts. The chain employs TRBV6-6 and TRBJ1-1; TRBD1 aligns across 8 bases. This CDR3 is built from 10 residues. With 7 bases clipped from V and 11 bases from J, the junction kept 3 bases outside the gene matches. The V gene's germline CDR1 is MNHNY and CDR2 SVGAGI (reference sequence). The CDR3 nucleotides are TGTGCCAGCACACAGGGGGAGGCTTTCTTT. Residues: CASTQGEAFF.

Worth noting for this clonotype: A clone one base away is much larger, so this may be a read error. The V and J genes are TRBV5-1 and TRBJ2-3, with 7 bases matching TRBD1. The CDR3 totals 14 residues. The ends lost 8 bases at V and 4 bases at J; junction bases unmatched: 10. Germline loops: CDR1 SGHRS, CDR2 YFSETQ. The CDR3 region is CASCRDSSSDTQYF. The CDR3 DNA is TGCGCCAGTTGCCGGGACAGTAGCTCAGATACGCAGTATTTT.

Comments on this clonotype: This may be a read error, as it is one base from a much larger clone. This rearrangement joins TRBV5-1 to TRBJ2-3, with D possibly called TRBD1 or TRBD2 (5 bases each). Germline lookup yields CDR1 SGHRS and CDR2 YFSETQ. The V end was cut by 5 bases, the J end by 8 bases, with 21 bases between. CDR3 size: 15 residues. The CDR3: CASRVLRGAGGTQYF. DNA for the CDR3: TGCGCCAGCAGAGTTTTGAGGGGTGCTGGAGGTACGCAGTATTTT.

This clonotype was counted ten times or more. V and J are TRBV28 and TRBJ1-5; 8 nucleotides agree with TRBD1. The junction had 2 bases not matched to a gene; V was cut back by 4 bases and J by 6 bases. CDR1 is MDHEN and CDR2 is SYDVKM in the germline V gene. This CDR3 has 13 amino acids. The CDR3 DNA reads as TGTGCCAGCAGTTCAGGGGGCAGTCAGCCCCAGCATTTT. It specifies CASSSGGSQPQHF.

Of note for this clonotype: This could be a read error, since a much larger clone is one nucleotide away. J is TRBJ1-4 and V is TRBV5-1; TRBD1 might be the D (6 bases). The germline CDR1 and CDR2 sequences are SGHRS and YFSETQ. There are 14 residues in the CDR3. CDR3 in amino acids: CASSLETGGEKLLF. In DNA form, the CDR3 reads TGCGCCAGCAGCTTGGAGACAGGAGGTGAAAAACTGCTTTTT.

The table lists this clonotype with many counts. This chain joins TRBV28 and TRBJ1-1, with 7 bases identical to TRBD1. CDR1 and CDR2 (germline): MDHEN, SYDVKM. The junction had 10 bases not matched to a gene; V was cut back by 5 bases and J by 4 bases. CDR3 length equals 15 residues. CDR3 region: CASSTPTGRGTEAFF. In DNA, the CDR3 is TGTGCCAGCAGTACACCGACAGGGCGAGGCACTGAAGCTTTCTTT.

This clonotype was observed a handful of times. The chain recombines TRBV12-3 or TRBV12-4 with TRBJ2-5, with a possible D match to TRBD2 (5 bases). The CDR3 is 14 amino acids. Trimming removed 5 bases at V and 5 bases at J, with 15 bases between. CDR3 DNA: TGTGCCAGCAGTACCTACACGGGCGGGGAGACCCAGTACTTC. This translates into CASSTYTGGETQYF.

J is TRBJ1-2 and V is TRBV7-2; no clear D. The CDR3 runs to 15 residues. V was trimmed by 5 bases and J by 0 bases, leaving 13 bases between them. CDR1 and CDR2 (germline): SGHTA, FQGNSA. In DNA, the CDR3 is TGTGCCAGCAGCCGCTTATTAGTTGCTAACTATGGCTACACCTTC. Translation gives CASSRLLVANYGYTF.

This clonotype has a count of ten or more. The chain couples TRBV5-1 to TRBJ1-4; D gene ambiguous. V lost 4 bases and J 5 bases, leaving 9 bases between the germline ends. The CDR3 is 13 amino acids. CDR1 is SGHRS and CDR2 is YFSETQ in the germline V gene. The CDR3 DNA reads as TGCGCCAGCAGCGGCAGAGGGAATGAAAAACTGTTTTTT. Its translation is CASSGRGNEKLFF.